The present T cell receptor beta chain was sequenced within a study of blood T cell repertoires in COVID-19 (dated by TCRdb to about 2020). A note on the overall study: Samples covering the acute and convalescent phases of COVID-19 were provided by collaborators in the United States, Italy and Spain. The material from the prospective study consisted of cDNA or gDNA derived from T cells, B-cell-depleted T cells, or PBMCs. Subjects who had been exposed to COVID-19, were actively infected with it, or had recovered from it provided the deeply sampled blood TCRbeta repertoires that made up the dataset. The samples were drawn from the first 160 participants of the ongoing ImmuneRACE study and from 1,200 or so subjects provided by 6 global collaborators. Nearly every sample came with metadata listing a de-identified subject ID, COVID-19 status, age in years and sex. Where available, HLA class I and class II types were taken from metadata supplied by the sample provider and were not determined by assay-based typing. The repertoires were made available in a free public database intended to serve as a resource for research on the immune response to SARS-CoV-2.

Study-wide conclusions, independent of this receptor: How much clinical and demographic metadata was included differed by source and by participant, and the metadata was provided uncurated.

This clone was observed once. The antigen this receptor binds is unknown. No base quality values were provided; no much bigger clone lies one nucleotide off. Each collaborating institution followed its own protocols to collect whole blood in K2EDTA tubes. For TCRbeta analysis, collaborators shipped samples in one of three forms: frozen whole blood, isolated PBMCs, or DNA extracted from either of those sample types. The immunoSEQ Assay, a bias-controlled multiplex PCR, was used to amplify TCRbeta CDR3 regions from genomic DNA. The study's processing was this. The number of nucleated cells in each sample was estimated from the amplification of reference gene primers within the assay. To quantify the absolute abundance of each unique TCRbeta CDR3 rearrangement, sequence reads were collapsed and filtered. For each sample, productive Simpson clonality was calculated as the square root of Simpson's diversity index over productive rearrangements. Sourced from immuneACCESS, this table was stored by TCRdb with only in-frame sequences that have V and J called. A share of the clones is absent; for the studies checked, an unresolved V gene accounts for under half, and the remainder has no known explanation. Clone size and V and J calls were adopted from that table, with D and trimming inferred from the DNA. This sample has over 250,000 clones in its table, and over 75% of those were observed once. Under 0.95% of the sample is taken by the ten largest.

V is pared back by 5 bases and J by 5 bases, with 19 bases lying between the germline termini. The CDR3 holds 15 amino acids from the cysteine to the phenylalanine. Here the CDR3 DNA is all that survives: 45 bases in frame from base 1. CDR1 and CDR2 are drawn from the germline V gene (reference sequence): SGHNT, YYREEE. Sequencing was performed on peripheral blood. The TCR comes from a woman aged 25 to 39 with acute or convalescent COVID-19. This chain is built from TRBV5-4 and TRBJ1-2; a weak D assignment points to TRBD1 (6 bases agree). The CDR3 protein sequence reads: CASRRTGTPGYGYTF. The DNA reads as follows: TGTGCCAGCAGGCGGACCGGGACACCGGGTTATGGCTACACCTTC.